This T cell receptor beta chain was captured in a study of T cell changes during pregnancy in multiple sclerosis. Data came from immunoSEQ multiplex PCR; TCRdb stores just in-frame clones and leaves some out. The sample has about 59,000 clones, 75% to 90% seen once; the top ten hold approximately 0.91%. This CDR3 contains 15 residues. Losses at the gene ends were 2 bases for V and 5 bases for J; bases not matched to a gene: 10. Germline loops: CDR1 SGHTS, CDR2 YDEGEE. This TCR derives from a female donor in good health, enrolled as a control in a pregnancy study. The source was peripheral blood, collected in the first trimester of pregnancy. The chain recombines TRBV5-8 with TRBJ2-7; 7 positions match TRBD1. Written as DNA, the CDR3 is TGTGCCAGCAGCTTAACAGGGGTCGGGCTCGACGAGCAGTACTTC. Encoded protein: CASSLTGVGLDEQYF.